The rows below give T cell receptor beta chains drawn from one sample of a study of blood T cells in healthy people across ages. TCRdb redid the calling of the 5' RACE reads with MiXCR, one entry per CDR3 protein. The sample yields about 1 million distinct CDR3 sequences, 45% seen once. Sequencing used blood. Receptor source: an older woman in good health. The CDR3 runs from the conserved cysteine through the conserved F or W.

CDR3,J,V
CASSEGRATGELFF,TRBJ2-2,TRBV10-1
CASSLLGLAGYEQYF,TRBJ2-7,TRBV28
CASKEGDRGLADTQYF,TRBJ2-3,TRBV2
CASSLIRRKETQYF,TRBJ2-5,TRBV7-2
CASSLASGQDEQYF,TRBJ2-5,TRBV7-8
CAGRREVGKKQETQYF,TRBJ2-5,TRBV7-8
CSAKTGGGTEAFF,TRBJ1-1,TRBV20-1
CASSRTLTGQLGETQYF,TRBJ2-5,TRBV11-2
CASSLSGGSRNTEAFF,TRBJ1-1,TRBV7-7
CASSLRTSPSTDTQYF,TRBJ2-3,TRBV6-1
CASTWSIAKNIQYF,TRBJ2-4,TRBV12-3/TRBV12-4
CSVEGGRNEQYF,TRBJ2-7,TRBV29-1
CSASPALNQPQHF,TRBJ1-5,TRBV20-1
CASSSVRRTYNSPLHF,TRBJ1-6,TRBV27
CASSQTGGGEQYF,TRBJ2-7,TRBV7-2
CASSDRPGETQYF,TRBJ2-5,TRBV6-4
CATSVYEQYF,NA,TRBV2
CASSWGQGGQTQYF,TRBJ2-5,TRBV27
CASSPVGGPFGTDTQYF,TRBJ2-3,TRBV28
CAIKSRPYNEQYF,NA,TRBV10-3
CSAHRQGLDNEQFF,TRBJ2-1,TRBV20-1
CASSDGLAGGEQFF,TRBJ2-1,TRBV6-1
CASSVRGTGLVYEQYF,TRBJ2-7,TRBV9
CSAPVSGTKNIQYF,TRBJ2-4,TRBV20-1
CASSFLGQGGTDTQYF,TRBJ2-3,TRBV5-8